This T cell receptor (beta chain) originates from a study of cytomegalovirus exposure and HLA in healthy donors. Assay: immunoSEQ multiplex PCR; the TCRdb copy retains only in-frame clones and omits some. The table has under 250,000 clones, approximately 90% seen once. CDR3 length: 14 residues. The germline CDR1 and CDR2 sequences are SEHNR and FQNEAQ (reference sequence). V lost 4 bases, J lost 6 bases, and 7 bases stayed unmatched. Specimen: PBMCs. This sequence was found in a woman aged 18-29 years in good health and CMV-seronegative. The J gene is TRBJ1-1, the V gene TRBV7-9; 8 bases agree with TRBD1. CDR3 in amino acids: CASSSPGQDSEAFF. Here the CDR3 DNA reads TGTGCCAGCAGCTCCCCGGGACAGGATTCTGAAGCTTTCTTT.